This TCR beta chain was captured by sequencing in a study of neoadjuvant nivolumab and ipilimumab in lung cancer. General observations from the study: TCR receptors were sequenced in few samples. From pretherapy to surgery, tumor richness and clonality rose with dual therapy. Resected-tumor TCR richness correlated positively with pretherapy blood richness.

Data came from immunoSEQ multiplex PCR; TCRdb stores just in-frame clones and leaves some out. The profile shows around 6,000 clones, about 61% of them singletons. This CDR3 is built from 14 residues. Between the trimmed V and J ends, which lost 3 bases and 1 base, there was a span of 10 bases. CDR1 and CDR2 (germline): SGHTA, FQGTGA. A remark on this clone: The antigen is unknown.

The material sequenced was tumor tissue, taken after neoadjuvant nivolumab, alone or with ipilimumab, at or shortly before surgery. This receptor was obtained from an adult with non-small cell lung cancer. The V call is TRBV7-3, the J call TRBJ2-7; weak D call: TRBD1 (6 bases). DNA of the CDR3: TGTGCCAGCAGCTTGGACAGTTATTCCTACGAGCAGTACTTC. It specifies CASSLDSYSYEQYF.